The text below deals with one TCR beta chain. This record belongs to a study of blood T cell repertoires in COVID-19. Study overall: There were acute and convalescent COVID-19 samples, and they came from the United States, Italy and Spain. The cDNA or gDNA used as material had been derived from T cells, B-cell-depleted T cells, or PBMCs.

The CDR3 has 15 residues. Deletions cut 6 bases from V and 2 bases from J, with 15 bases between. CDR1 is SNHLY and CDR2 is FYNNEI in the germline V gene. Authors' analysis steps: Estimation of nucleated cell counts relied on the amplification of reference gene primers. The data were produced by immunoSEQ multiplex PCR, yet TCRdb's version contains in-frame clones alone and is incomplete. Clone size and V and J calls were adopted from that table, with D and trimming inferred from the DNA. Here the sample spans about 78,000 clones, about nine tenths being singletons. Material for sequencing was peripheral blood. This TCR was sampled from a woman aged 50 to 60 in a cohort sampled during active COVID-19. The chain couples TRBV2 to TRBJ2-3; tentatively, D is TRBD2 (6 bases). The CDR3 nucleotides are TGTGCCAGCAGGGCCCGGGAGCGCGCCACAGATACGCAGTATTTT. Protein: CASRARERATDTQYF.